This TCR beta chain stems from a study of OX40 agonist ivuxolimab in advanced cancers. The repertoire was sequenced with immunoSEQ multiplex PCR; TCRdb's copy has only in-frame clones and lacks some. In the table there are approximately 84,000 clones, 86% of which are singletons. Study results and caveats: Researchers report that CD8+ T cells had, on average, more expanded clones than CD4+. The CD4+ and CD8+ T cells in the blood had expanded clonally by week 6 at 0.1 to 3.0 mg/kg. A proportion of nonresponders additionally exhibited low normalized T-cell clonal expansion.

Worth noting for this clone: Its antigen remains unknown.

The V and J ends lost 6 bases and 5 bases respectively, with 16 bases between them. CDR1 and CDR2 (germline): MNHEY, SVGAGI. The CDR3 extends over 14 amino acids. The sample consisted of CD4+ or CD8+ T cells sorted from blood, taken in a trial of the OX40 agonist ivuxolimab. The sequence was collected from an adult with an advanced solid tumor such as melanoma, head and neck, liver or kidney cancer. The chain employs TRBV6-5 and TRBJ1-1; TRBD1 is a possible D gene (5 bases). The CDR3 DNA reads TGTGCCAGCAGGGGACCGGGAAGGTGGACTGAAGCTTTCTTT. It translates to CASRGPGRWTEAFF.